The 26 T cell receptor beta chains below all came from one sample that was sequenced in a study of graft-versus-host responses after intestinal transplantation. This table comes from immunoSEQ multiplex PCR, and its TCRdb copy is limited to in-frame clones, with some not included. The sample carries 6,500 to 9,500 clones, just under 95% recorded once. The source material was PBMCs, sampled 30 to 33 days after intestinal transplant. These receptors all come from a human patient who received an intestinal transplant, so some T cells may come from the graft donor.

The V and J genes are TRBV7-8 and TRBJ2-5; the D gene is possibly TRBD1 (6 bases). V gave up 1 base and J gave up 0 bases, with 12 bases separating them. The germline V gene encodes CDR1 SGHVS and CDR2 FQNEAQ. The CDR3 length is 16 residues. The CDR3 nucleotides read TGTGCCAGCAGCTTAGGGGGGCTTACGTACCAAGAGACCCAGTACTTC. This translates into CASSLGGLTYQETQYF.

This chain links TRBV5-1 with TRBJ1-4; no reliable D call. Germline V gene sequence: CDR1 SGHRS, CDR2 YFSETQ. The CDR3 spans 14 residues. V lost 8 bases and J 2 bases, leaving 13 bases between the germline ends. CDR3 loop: CASRWTDTNEKLFF. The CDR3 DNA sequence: TGCGCCAGTCGGTGGACGGATACTAATGAAAAACTGTTTTTT.

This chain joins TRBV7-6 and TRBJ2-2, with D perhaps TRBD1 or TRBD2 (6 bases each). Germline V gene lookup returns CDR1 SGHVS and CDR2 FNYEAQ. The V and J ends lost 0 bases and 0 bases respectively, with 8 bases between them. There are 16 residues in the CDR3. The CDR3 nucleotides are TGTGCCAGCAGCTTAGCGGGGGGCGCGAACACCGGGGAGCTGTTTTTT. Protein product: CASSLAGGANTGELFF.

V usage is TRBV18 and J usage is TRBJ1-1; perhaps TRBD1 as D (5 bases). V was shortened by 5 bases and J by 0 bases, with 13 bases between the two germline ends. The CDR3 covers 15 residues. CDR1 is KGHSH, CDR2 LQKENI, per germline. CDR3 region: CASSLLTGMNTEAFF. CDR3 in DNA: TGTGCCAGCTCATTACTCACAGGCATGAACACTGAAGCTTTCTTT. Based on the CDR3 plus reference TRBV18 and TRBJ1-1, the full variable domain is NAGVMQNPRHLVRRRGQEARLRCSPMKGHSHVYWYRQLPEEGLKFMVYLQKENIIDESGMPKERFSAEFPKEGPSILRIQQVVRGDSAAYFCASSLLTGMNTEAFFGQGTRLTVV.

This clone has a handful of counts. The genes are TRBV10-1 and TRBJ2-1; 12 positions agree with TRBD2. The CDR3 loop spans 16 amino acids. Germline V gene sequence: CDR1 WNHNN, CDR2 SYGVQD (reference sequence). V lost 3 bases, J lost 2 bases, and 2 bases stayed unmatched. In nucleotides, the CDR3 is TGCGCCAGCAGTGACTCTAGCGGGGGGGCCTACAATGAGCAGTTCTTC. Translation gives CASSDSSGGAYNEQFF.

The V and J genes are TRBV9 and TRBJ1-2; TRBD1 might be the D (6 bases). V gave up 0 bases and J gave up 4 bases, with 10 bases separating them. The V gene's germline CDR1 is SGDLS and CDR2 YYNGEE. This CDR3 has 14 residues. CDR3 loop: CASSVAGGGYGYTF. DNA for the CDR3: TGTGCCAGCAGCGTAGCAGGAGGGGGCTATGGCTACACCTTC.

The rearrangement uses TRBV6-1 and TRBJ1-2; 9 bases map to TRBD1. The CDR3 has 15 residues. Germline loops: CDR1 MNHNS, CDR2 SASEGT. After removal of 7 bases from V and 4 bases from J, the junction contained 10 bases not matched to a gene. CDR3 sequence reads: CASTSGTGFPYGYTF. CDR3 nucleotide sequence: TGTGCCAGCACCTCCGGGACAGGGTTCCCCTATGGCTACACCTTC.

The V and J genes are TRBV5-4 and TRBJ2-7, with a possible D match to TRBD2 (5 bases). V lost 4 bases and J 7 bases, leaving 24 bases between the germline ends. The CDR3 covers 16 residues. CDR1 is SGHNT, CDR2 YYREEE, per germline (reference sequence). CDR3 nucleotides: TGTGCCAGCAGCCAAGGCGAGAGGGCCCGTCTCGGGGAGCAGTACTTC. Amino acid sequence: CASSQGERARLGEQYF.

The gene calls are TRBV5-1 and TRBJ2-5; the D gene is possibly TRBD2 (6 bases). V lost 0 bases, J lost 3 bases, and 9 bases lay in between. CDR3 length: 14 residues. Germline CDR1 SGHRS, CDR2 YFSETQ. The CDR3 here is CASSLGDWEETQYF. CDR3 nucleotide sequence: TGCGCCAGCAGCTTGGGGGACTGGGAAGAGACCCAGTACTTC. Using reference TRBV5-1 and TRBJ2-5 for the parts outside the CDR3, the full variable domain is KAGVTQTPRYLIKTRGQQVTLSCSPISGHRSVSWYQQTPGQGLQFLFEYFSETQRNKGNFPGRFSGRQFSNSRSEMNVSTLELGDSALYLCASSLGDWEETQYFGPGTRLLVL.

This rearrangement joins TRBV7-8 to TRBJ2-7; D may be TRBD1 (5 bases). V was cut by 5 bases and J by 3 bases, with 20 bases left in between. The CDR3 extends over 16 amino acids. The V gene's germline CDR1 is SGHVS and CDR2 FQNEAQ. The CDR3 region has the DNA TGTGCCAGCAGCGGGTCCTGGGGCAGGGCAGTCTACGAGCAGTACTTC. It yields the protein CASSGSWGRAVYEQYF.

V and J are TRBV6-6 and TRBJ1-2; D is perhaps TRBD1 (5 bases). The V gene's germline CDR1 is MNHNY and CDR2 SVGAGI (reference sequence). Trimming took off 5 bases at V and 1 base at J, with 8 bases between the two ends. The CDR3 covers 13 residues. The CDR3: CASSKQVNYGYTF. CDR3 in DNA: TGTGCCAGCAGTAAACAGGTTAACTATGGCTACACCTTC.

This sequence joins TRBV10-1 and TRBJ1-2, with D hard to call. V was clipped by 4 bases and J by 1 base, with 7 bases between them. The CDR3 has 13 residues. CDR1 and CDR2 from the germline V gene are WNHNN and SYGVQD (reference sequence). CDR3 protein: CASSVNLNYGYTF. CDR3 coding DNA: TGCGCCAGCAGTGTCAACCTTAACTATGGCTACACCTTC.

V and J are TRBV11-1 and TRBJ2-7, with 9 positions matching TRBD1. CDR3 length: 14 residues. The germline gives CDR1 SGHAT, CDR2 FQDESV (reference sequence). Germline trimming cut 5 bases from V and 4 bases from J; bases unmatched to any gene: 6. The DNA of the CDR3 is TGTGCCAGCAGCCCCCGGGACAGGGAATACGAGCAGTACTTC. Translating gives CASSPRDREYEQYF.

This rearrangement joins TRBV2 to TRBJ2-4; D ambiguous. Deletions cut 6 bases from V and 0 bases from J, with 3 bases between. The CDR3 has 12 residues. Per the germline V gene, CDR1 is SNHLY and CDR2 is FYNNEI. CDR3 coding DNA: TGTGCCAGCAGCATAGCCAAAAACATTCAGTACTTC. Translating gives CASSIAKNIQYF. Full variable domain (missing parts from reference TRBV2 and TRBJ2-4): EPEVTQTPSHQVTQMGQEVILRCVPISNHLYFYWYRQILGQKVEFLVSFYNNEISEKSEIFDDQFSVERPDGSNFTLKIRSTKLEDSAMYFCASSIAKNIQYFGAGTRLSVL.

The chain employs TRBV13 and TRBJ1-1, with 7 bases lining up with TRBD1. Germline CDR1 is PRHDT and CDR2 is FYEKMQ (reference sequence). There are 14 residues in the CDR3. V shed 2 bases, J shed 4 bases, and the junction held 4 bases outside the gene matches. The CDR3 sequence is CASSLSDRATEAFF. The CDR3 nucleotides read TGTGCCAGCAGCTTATCCGACAGGGCCACTGAAGCTTTCTTT.

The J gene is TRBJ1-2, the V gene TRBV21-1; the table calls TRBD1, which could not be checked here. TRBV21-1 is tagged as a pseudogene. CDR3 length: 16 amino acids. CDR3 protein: CASSKGTELPSYGYTF. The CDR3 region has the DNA TGTGCCAGCAGCAAAGGGACAGAGCTCCCATCCTATGGCTACACCTTC.

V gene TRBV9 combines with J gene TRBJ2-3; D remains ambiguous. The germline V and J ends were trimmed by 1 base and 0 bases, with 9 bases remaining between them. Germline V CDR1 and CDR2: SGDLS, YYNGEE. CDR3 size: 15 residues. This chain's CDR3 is CASSVLTASTDTQYF. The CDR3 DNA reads TGTGCCAGCAGCGTATTAACCGCTAGCACAGATACGCAGTATTTT.

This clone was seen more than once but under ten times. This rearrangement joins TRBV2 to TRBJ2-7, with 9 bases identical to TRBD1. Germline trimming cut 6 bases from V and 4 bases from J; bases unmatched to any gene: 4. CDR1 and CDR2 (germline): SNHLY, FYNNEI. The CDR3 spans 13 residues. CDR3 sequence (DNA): TGTGCCAGCAGACCGGGACAGGGATACGAGCAGTACTTC. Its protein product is CASRPGQGYEQYF.

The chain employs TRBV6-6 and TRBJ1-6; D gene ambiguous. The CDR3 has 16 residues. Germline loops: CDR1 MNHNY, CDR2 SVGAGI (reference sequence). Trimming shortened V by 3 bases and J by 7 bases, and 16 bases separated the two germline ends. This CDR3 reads CASSYVFPAENSPLHF. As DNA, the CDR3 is TGTGCCAGCAGTTATGTATTTCCGGCAGAGAATTCACCCCTCCACTTT.

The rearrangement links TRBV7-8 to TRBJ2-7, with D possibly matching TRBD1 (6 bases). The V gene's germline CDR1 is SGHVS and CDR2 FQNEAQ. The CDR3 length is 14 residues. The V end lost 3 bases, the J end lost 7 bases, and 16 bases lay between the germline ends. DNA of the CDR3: TGTGCCAGCAGCTTGGGATCGACAGGTCCGGAGCAGTACTTC. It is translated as CASSLGSTGPEQYF.

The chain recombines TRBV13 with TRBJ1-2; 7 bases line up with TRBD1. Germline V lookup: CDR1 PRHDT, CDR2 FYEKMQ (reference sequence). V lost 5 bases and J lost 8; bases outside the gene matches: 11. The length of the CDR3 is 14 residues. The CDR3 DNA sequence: TGTGCCAGCAGCACCCTACAGGGGTCCCCCGGCTACACCTTC. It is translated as CASSTLQGSPGYTF.

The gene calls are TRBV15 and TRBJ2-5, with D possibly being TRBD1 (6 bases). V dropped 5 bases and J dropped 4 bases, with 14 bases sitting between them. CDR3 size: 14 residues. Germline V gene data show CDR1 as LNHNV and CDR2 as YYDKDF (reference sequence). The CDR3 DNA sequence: TGTGCCACCAGCCCTTTCAGGGGTGGAGAGACCCAGTACTTC. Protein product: CATSPFRGGETQYF.

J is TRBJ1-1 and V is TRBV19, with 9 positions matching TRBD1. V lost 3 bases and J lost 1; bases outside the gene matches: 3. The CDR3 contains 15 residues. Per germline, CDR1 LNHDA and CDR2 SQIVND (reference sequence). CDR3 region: CASSISTGGNTEAFF. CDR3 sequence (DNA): TGTGCCAGTAGTATCTCGACAGGGGGGAACACTGAAGCTTTCTTT.

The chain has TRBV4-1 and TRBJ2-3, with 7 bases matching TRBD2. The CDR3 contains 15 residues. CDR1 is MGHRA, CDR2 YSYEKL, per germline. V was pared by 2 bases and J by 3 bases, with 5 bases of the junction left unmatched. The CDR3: CASSQPAGVTDTQYF. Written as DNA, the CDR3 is TGCGCCAGCAGCCAACCCGCGGGGGTTACAGATACGCAGTATTTT.

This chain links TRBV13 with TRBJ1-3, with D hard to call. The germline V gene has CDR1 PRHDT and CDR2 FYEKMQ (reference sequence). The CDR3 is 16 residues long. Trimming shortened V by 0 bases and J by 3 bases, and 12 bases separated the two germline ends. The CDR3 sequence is CASSLGPARGGNTIYF. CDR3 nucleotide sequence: TGTGCCAGCAGCTTAGGACCCGCCCGTGGTGGAAACACCATATATTTT.

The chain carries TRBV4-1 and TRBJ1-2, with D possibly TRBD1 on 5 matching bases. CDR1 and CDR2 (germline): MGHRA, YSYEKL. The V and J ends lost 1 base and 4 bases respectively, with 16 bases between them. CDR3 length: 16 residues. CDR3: CASSQVTGGRSYGYTF. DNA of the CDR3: TGCGCCAGCAGCCAAGTCACAGGCGGCAGGAGCTATGGCTACACCTTC.